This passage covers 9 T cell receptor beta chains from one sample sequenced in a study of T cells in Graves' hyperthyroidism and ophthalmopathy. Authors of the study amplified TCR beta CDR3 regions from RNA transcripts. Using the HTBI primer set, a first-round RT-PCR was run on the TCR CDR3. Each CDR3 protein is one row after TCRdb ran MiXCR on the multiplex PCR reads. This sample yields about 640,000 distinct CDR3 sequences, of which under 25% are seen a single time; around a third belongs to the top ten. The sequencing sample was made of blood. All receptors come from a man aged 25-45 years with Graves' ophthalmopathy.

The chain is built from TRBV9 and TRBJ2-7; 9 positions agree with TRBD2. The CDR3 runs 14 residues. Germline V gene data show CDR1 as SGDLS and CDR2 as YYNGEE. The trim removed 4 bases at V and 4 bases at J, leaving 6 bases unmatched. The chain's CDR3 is CASSISGSRYEQYF. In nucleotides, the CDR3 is TGTGCCAGCAGCATTAGCGGGAGCAGGTACGAGCAGTACTTC.

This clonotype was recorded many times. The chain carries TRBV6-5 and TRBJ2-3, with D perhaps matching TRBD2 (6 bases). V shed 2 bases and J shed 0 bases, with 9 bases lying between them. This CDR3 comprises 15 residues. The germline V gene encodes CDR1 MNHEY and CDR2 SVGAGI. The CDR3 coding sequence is TGTGCCAGCAGTTACGGGGGGATTAGCACAGATACGCAGTATTTT. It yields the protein CASSYGGISTDTQYF.

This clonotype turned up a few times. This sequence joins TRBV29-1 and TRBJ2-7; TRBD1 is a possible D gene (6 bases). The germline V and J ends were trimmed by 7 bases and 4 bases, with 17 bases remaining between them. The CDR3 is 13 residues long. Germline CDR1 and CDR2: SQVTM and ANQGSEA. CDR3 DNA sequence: TGCAGCGCCGTCGGACAGCATCTATACGAGCAGTACTTC. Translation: CSAVGQHLYEQYF.

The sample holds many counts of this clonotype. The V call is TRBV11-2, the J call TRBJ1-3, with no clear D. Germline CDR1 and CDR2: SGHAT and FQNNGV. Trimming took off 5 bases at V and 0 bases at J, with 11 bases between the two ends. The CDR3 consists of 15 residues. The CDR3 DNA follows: TGTGCCAGCAGCCCGGCCGGGAACTCTGGAAACACCATATATTTT. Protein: CASSPAGNSGNTIYF.

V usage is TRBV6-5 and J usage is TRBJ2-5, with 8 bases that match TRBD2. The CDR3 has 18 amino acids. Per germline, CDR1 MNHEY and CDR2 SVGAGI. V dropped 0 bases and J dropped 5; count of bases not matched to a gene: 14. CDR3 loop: CASSYSRGGRGRFETQYF. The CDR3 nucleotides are TGTGCCAGCAGTTACTCGAGGGGGGGCCGCGGGAGGTTTGAGACCCAGTACTTC.

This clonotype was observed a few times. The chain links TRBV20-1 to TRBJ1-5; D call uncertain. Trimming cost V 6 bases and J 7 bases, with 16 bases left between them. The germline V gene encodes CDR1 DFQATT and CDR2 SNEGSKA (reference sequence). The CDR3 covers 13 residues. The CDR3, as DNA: TGCAGTGCGCGAGGCAGTATCGGACAGCCCCAGCATTTT. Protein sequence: CSARGSIGQPQHF.

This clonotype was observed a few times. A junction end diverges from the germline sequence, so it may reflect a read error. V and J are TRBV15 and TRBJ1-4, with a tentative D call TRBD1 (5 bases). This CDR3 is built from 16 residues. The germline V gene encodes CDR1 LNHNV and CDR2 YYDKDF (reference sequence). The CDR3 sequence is CATSGETPDKNEKLFF. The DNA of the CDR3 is TGTGCCACCAGCGGAGAAACGCCGGACAAGAATGAAAAACTGTTTTTT.

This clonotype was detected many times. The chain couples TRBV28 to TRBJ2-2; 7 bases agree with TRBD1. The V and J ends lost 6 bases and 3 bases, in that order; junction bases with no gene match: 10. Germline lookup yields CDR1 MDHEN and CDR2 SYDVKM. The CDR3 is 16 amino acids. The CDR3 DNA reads TGTGCCAGCAGCGATCCCGGACAGGACCACACCGGGGAGCTGTTTTTT. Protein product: CASSDPGQDHTGELFF. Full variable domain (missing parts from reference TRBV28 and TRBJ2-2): DVKVTQSSRYLVKRTGEKVFLECVQDMDHENMFWYRQDPGLGLRLIYFSYDVKMKEKGDIPEGYSVSREKKERFSLILESASTNQTSMYLCASSDPGQDHTGELFFGEGSRLTVL.

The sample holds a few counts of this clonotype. The CDR3 DNA sequence: TGTGCCAGCAGCTTAGTTTGGGATGAGCAGTTCTTC. This sequence encodes CASSLVWDEQFF. This sequence joins TRBV7-6 and TRBJ2-1, with D unresolved. CDR1 is SGHVS, CDR2 FNYEAQ, per germline. Deletions cut 1 base from V and 8 bases from J, with 6 bases between. The CDR3 has 12 residues. Full variable domain (outside the CDR3, taken from reference TRBV7-6 and TRBJ2-1): GAGVSQSPRYKVTKRGQDVALRCDPISGHVSLYWYRQALGQGPEFLTYFNYEAQQDKSGLPNDRFSAERPEGSISTLTIQRTEQRDSAMYRCASSLVWDEQFFGPGTRLTVL.